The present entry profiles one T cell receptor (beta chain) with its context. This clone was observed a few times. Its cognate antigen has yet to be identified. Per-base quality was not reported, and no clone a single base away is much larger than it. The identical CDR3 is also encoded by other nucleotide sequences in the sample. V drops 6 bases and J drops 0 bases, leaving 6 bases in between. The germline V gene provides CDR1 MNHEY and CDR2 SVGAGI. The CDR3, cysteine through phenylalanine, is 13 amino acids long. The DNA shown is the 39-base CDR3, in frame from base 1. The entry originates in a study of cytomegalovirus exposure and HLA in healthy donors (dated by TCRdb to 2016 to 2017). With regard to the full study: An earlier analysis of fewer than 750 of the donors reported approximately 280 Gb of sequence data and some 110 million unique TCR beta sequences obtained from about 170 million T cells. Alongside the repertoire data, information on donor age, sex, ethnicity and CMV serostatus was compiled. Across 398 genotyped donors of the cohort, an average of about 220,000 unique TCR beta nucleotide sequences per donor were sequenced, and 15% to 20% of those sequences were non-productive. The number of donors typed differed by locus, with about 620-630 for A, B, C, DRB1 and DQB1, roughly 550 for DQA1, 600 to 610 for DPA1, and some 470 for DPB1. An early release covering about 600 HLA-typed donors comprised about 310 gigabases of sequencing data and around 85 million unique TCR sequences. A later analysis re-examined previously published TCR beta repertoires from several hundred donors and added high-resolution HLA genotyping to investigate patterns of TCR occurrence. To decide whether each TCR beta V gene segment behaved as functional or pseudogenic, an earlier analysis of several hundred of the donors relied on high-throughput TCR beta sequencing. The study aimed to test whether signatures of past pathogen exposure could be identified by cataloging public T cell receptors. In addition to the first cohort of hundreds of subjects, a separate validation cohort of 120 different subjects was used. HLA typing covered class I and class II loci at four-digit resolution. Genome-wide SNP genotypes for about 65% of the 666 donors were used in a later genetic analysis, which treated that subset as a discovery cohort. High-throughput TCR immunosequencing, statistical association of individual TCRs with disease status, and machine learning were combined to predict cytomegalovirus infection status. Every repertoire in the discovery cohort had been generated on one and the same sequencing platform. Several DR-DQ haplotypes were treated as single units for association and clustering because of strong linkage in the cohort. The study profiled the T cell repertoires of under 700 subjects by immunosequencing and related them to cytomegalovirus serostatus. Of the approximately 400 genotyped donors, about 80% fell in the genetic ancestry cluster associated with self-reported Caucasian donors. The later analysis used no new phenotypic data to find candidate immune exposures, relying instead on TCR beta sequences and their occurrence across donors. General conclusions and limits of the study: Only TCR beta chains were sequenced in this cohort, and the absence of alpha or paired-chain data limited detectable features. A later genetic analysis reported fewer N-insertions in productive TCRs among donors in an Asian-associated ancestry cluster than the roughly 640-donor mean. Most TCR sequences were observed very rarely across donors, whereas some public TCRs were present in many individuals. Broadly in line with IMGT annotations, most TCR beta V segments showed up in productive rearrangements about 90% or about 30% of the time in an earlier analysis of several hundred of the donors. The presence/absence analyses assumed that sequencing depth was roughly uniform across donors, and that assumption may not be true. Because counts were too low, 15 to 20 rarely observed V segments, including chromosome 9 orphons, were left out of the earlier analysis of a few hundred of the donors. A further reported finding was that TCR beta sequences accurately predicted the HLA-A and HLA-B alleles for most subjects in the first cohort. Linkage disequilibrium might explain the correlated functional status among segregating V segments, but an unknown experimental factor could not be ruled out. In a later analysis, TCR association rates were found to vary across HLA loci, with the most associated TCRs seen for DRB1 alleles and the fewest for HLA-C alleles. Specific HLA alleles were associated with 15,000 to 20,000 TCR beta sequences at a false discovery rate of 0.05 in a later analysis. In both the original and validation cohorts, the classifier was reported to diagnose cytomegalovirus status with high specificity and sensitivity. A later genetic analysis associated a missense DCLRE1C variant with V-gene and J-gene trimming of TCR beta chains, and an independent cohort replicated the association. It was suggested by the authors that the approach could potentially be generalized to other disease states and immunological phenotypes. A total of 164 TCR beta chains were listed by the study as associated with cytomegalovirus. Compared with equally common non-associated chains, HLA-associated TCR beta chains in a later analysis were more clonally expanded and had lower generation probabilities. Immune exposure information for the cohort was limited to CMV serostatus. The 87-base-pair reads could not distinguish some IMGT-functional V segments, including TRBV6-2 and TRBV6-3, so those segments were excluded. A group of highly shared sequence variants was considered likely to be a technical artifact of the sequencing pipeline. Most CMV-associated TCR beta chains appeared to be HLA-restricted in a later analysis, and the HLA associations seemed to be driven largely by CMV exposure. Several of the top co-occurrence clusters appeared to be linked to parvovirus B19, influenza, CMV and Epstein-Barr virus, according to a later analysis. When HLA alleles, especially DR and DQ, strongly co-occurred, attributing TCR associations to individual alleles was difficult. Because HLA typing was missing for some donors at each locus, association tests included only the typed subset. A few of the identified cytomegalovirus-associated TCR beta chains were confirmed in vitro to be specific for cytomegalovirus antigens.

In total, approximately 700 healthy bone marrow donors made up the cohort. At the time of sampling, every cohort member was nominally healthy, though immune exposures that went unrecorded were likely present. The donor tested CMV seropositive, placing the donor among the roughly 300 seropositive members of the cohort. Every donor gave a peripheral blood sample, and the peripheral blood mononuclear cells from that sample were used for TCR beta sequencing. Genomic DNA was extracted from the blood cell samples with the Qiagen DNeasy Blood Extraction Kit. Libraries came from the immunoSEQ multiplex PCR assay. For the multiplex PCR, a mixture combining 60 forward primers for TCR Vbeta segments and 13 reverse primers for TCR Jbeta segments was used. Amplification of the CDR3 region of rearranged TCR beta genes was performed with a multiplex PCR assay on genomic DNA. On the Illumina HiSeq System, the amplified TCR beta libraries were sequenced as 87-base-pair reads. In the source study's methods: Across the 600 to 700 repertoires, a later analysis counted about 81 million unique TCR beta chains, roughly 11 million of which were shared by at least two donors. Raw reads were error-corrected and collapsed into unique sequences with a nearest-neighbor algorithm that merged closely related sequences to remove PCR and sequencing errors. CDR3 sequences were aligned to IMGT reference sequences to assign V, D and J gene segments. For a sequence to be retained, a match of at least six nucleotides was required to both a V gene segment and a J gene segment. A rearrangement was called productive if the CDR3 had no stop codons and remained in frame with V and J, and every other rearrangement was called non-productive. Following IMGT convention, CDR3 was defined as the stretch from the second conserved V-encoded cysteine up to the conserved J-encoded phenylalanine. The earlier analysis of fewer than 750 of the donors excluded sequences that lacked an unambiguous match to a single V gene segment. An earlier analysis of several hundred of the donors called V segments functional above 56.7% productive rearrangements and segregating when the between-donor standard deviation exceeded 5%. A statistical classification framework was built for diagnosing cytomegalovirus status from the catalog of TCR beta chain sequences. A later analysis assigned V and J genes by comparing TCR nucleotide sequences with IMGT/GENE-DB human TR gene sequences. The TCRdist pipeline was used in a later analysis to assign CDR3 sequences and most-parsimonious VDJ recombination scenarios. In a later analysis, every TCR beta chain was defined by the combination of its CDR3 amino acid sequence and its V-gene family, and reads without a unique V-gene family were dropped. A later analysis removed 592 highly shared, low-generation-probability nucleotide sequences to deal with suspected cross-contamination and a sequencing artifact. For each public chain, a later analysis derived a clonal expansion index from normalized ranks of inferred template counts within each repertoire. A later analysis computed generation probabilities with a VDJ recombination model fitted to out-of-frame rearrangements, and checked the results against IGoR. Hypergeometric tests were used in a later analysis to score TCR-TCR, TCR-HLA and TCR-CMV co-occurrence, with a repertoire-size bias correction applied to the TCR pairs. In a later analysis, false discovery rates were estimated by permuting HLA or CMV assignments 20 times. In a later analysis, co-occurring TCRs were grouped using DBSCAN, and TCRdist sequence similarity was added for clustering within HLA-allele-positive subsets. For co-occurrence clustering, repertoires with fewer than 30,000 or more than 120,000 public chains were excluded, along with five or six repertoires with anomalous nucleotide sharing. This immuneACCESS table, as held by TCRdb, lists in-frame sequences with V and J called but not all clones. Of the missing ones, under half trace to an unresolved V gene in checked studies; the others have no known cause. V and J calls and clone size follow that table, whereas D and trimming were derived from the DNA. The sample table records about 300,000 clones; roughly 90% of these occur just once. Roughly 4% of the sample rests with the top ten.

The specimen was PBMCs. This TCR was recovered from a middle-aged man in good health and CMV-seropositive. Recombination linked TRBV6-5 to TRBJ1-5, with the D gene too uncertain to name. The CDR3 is CASRQNSNQPQHF. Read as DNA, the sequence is TGTGCCAGCAGGCAGAATAGCAATCAGCCCCAGCATTTT.